This TCR beta chain was profiled in a study of cytomegalovirus exposure and HLA in healthy donors. PCR involved 60 Vbeta and 13 Jbeta primers. Clones were read by immunoSEQ multiplex PCR, and TCRdb kept only the in-frame ones, dropping some. The sample holds approximately 110,000 clones, 70% to 85% seen once. Regarding this clone: Antigen unknown. One end of the junction is discordant with germline, which a read error may explain.

The study, taken as a whole, reports: An Asian-associated ancestry cluster reportedly showed fewer N-insertions than the approximately 630-donor mean in a later analysis. Cytomegalovirus-associated status was assigned to around 160 TCR beta chains. An analysis that came later showed most CMV-associated TCR beta chains appearing HLA-restricted. Sequencing likely generated an artifact that appeared as a cluster of highly shared sequence variants.

CDR3 length equals 13 residues. CDR1 SEHNR and CDR2 FQNEAQ come from the germline V gene (reference sequence). The sample taken for sequencing was PBMCs. The chain carries TRBV7-9 and TRBJ2-5; weak D call: TRBD1 (5 bases). The receptor was isolated from a woman aged 40 to 50 in good health and CMV-seropositive. The CDR3 is CSSSSTTAPQPYF. The CDR3 DNA reads TGTTCCAGCAGCTCTACGACAGCCCCACAGCCGTACTTC.